Sequencing of this TCR beta chain was carried out in a study of glioma-infiltrating T cells after dendritic cell vaccination. The V gene's germline CDR1 is MNHNY and CDR2 SVGAGI (reference sequence). The germline V and J ends were trimmed by 7 bases and 1 base, with 13 bases remaining between them. This CDR3 region has 14 residues. Produced via immunoSEQ multiplex PCR; TCRdb's table is partial and in-frame only. The repertoire includes about 36,000 clones, approximately 82% of them detected once, and 7.5% to 10% sits in the top ten. The gene calls are TRBV6-6 and TRBJ1-1; possibly TRBD1 for D (5 bases). The specimen was blood, collected before dendritic cell vaccination. The clonotype was recovered from a human donor with glioblastoma. The CDR3 coding sequence is TGTGCCAGCACCTCTGGGGCCTGGAACACTGAAGCTTTCTTT. Translation gives CASTSGAWNTEAFF.